This paragraph covers one T cell receptor beta chain sequence. The antigen remains unidentified. The data belong to a study of naive and memory T cell subsets. The study's findings and limits: A few larger clonotypes appeared in naive repertoires, especially CD8, possibly memory cells re-expressing CD45RA.

Both TRBC1 and TRBC2 were covered by a beta constant-region primer of two equimolar oligonucleotides. The ligated cDNA underwent four PCR rounds using SP2 and nested alpha and beta constant-region primers. The cDNA 3' end received a ligated single-stranded oligonucleotide carrying the SP2 primer and a 12-nucleotide UMI. TCRdb recomputed calls from the UMI-ligation and nested PCR reads with MiXCR, one row per CDR3 protein. The sample consists of over 100,000 distinct CDR3 sequences, around 15% of them appearing once. The germline V gene has CDR1 LGHNA and CDR2 YNFKEQ. Trimming removed 0 bases from V and 7 bases from J; junction bases left unmatched: 12. The CDR3 extends over 17 amino acids. CMV status came from CD4+ T cell IFNgamma after overnight CMV lysate stimulation of fresh PBMCs.

The sequenced sample consisted of naive CD8+ T cells from blood. This chain uses TRBV4-2 with TRBJ1-5, with TRBD1 matching over 7 bases. This sequence was found in a human donor in good health. The DNA for the CDR3 is TGTGCCAGCAGCCAAGATCGGGAGACAGGGTACATCCAGCCCCAGCATTTT. Its protein is CASSQDRETGYIQPQHF.